This T cell receptor beta chain was identified during a study of cytomegalovirus exposure and HLA in healthy donors. CDR3 length: 10 residues. Germline V gene sequence: CDR1 SGHVS, CDR2 FQNEAQ. Trimming cost V 5 bases and J 5 bases, with 4 bases left between them. Both 60 Vbeta primers and 13 Jbeta primers went into the PCR. Clones were sequenced by immunoSEQ multiplex PCR, and TCRdb holds only the in-frame ones, with some missing. The table records around 160,000 clones, about two thirds of them present only once. This sequence originates from a woman in her late teens or twenties in good health and CMV-seronegative. The V and J genes are TRBV7-8 and TRBJ2-7; D remains unclear. The sample taken for sequencing was PBMCs. The CDR3 loop is CASSGNEQYF. CDR3 nucleotides: TGTGCCAGCAGCGGCAACGAGCAGTACTTC.